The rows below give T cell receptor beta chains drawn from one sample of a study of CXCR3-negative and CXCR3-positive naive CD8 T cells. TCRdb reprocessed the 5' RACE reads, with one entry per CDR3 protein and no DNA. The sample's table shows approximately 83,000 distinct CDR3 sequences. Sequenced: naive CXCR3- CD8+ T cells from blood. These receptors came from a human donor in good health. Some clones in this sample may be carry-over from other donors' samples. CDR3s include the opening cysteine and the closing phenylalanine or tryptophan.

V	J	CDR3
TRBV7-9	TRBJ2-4	CASSGRQSPKNIQYF
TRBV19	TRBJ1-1	CASSILGTLGTEAFF
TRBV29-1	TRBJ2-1	CSAYGAAYNEQFF
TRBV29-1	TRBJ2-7	CSVMTGADYEQYF
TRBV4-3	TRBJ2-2	CASSQDFRGPAGELFF
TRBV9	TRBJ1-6	CASSVASAGKSPLHF
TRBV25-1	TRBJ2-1	CASSSGGASNEQFF
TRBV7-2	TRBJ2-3	CASSLGGYSSDTQYF
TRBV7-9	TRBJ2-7	CASSLDTGYEQYF
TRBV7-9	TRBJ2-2	CASSQDTGGNTGELFF
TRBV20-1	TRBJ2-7	CSARTGQEFYEQYF
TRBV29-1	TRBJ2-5	CSVGTGENGEETQYF
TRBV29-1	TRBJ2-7	CSVVGSTEPSYEQYF
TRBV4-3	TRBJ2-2	CASSQAPGEFGELFF
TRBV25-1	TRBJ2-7	CASTGQGRYEQYF
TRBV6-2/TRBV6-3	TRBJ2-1	CASSRIGLAGHSYNEQFF
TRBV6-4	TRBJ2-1	CASSHGGPSNEQFF
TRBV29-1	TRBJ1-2	CSVEDWKVVNGYTF
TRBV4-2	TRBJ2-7	CASSQADRGYEQYF
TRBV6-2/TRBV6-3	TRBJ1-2	CASSYSRTESDYGYTF
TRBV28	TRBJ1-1	CASSGQNTEAFF
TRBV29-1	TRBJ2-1	CSVSHRGPYNEQFF
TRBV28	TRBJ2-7	CASKKGMNYEQYF
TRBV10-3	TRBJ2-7	CAISHGRTYEQYF
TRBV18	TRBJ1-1	CASSPFRTGGVSTEAFF
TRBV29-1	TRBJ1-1	CSVVGTVRATEAFF
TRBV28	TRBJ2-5	CASSGQYQETQYF
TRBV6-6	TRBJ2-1	CASSYLPTSGGRSYNEQFF
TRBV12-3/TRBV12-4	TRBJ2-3	CASSPSGGPSDTQYF
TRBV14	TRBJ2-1	CASSQDRGGLAVYNEQFF
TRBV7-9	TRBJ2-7	CASSPQGLEQYF
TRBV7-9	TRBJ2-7	CASSLAPGQGDEQYF
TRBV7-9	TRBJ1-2	CASSSTLSHYGYTF
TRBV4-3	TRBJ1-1	CASSQGATVHGADTEAFF
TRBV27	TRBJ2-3	CASRLSDTQYF
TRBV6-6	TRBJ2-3	CASSAPGGGGEADTQYF
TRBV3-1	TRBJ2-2	CASGQLNTGELFF
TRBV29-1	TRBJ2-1	CSVNSGGGNEQFF
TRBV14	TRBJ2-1	CASSQGTGNNEQFF
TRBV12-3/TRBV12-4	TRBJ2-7	CASSPGQGTPEQYF
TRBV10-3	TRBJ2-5	CAIRPGLEYQETQYF
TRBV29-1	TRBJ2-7	CSVGQGVYEQYF
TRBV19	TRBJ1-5	CASSIRGPGQPQHF
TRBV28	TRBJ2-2	CASRGPDTGELFF
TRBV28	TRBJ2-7	CASTLLTSGSDEQYF
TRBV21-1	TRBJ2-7	CASIFDRTYEQYF
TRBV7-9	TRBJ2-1	CASSSTGGGNEQFF
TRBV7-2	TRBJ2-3	CASSPLQVGTQYF
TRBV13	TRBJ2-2	CASSVTSDNTGELFF